The 2 T cell receptor beta chains listed next were all sequenced from one sample in a study of T-cell reconstitution after alpha-beta-depleted transplantation in children. Unique molecular identifiers tagged the TCRbeta library. TCRdb redid the calling of the PCR reads with MiXCR, one entry per CDR3 protein. The repertoire holds almost 250,000 distinct CDR3 sequences, with over 20% as singletons. Sequencing was performed on PBMCs, taken before TCRalphabeta/CD19-depleted stem cell transplant. These TCRs come from a girl aged 2 to 9 with Fanconi anemia, due to receive a stem cell transplant.

V usage is TRBV11-3 and J usage is TRBJ1-3; 9 bases align to TRBD1. Germline lookup yields CDR1 SGHNT and CDR2 YENEEA. The trim removed 5 bases at V and 2 bases at J, leaving 4 bases unmatched. CDR3 length equals 15 residues. CDR3 loop: CASSPGTGTGNTIYF. CDR3 in DNA: TGTGCCAGCAGCCCCGGGACAGGGACTGGAAACACCATATATTTT.

Ten or more counts support this clonotype. The chain links TRBV12-3 or TRBV12-4 to TRBJ1-2; D gene unclear. V gave up 4 bases and J gave up 3 bases, with 9 bases separating them. The CDR3 contains 13 residues. CDR3 sequence: CASSSTPDYGYTF. CDR3 DNA: TGTGCCAGCAGTTCCACTCCGGACTATGGCTACACCTTC.